This entry lists 11 T cell receptor beta chains sequenced from one sample in a study of siplizumab effects on memory and regulatory T cells. Sequencing was performed with immunoSEQ multiplex PCR; in TCRdb, only in-frame clones are kept and a portion is missing. The profile shows around 87,000 clones, more than 80% of them singletons. Sequencing was carried out using CD4+ T cells sorted from blood. Every receptor here comes from a human donor in good health.

The rearrangement joins TRBV30 to TRBJ2-1, with 8 bases identical to TRBD2. The length of the CDR3 is 17 residues. Trimming cost V 2 bases and J 6 bases; bases outside gene matches: 15. Germline CDR1 GTSNPN, CDR2 SVGIG (reference sequence). CDR3 protein: CAWSRPNPGTRINEQFF. DNA for the CDR3: TGTGCCTGGAGTAGACCAAACCCCGGGACTAGAATCAATGAGCAGTTCTTC.

A remark on this clone: One junction end disagrees with the germline gene, perhaps due to a read error. J is TRBJ1-2 and V is TRBV19; D is ambiguous. The CDR3 runs 12 residues. Per germline, CDR1 LNHDA and CDR2 SQIVND (reference sequence). The CDR3 coding sequence is TGTGCCAGTAGTATTACCGATACGGAGTCACACTTC. Protein product: CASSITDTESHF.

The chain carries TRBV7-9 and TRBJ2-1; 7 bases are a match to TRBD2. CDR1 is SEHNR, CDR2 FQNEAQ, per germline (reference sequence). The V segment lost 1 base and the J segment 7 bases; nucleotides outside the gene matches: 7. The CDR3 is 15 amino acids. CDR3 DNA: TGTGCCAGCAGCTTAGAACGCGGGAGAGTTAATGAGCAGTTCTTC. It encodes CASSLERGRVNEQFF.

J is TRBJ2-7 and V is TRBV6-5; no reliable D call. There are 11 residues in the CDR3. Germline V gene sequence: CDR1 MNHEY, CDR2 SVGAGI. Trimming stripped 8 bases from V and 3 bases from J, with 8 bases between. CDR3 in DNA: TGTGCCAGCGTGCAGCTCTACGAGCAGTACTTC. This codes for CASVQLYEQYF.

The V and J genes are TRBV21-1 and TRBJ2-5; the D call TRBD1 from the table was never checked on the DNA. TRBV21-1 has pseudogene status. CDR3 size: 14 residues. The CDR3 nucleotides read TGTGCCAGCACCTCGGGACACCCGCAAGAGACCCAGTACTTC. As protein: CASTSGHPQETQYF.

J is TRBJ1-1 and V is TRBV5-6; D ambiguous. Germline CDR1 reads SGHDT; CDR2 reads YYEEEE. The CDR3 has 15 residues. Trimming cost V 0 bases and J 4 bases, with 13 bases left between them. The CDR3 loop is CASSLAGPTSTEAFF. DNA of the CDR3: TGTGCCAGCAGCTTGGCCGGTCCAACGAGCACTGAAGCTTTCTTT. The variable domain in full, completed from reference TRBV5-6 and TRBJ1-1, reads DAGVTQSPTHLIKTRGQQVTLRCSPKSGHDTVSWYQQALGQGPQFIFQYYEEEERQRGNFPDRFSGHQFPNYSSELNVNALLLGDSALYLCASSLAGPTSTEAFFGQGTRLTVV.

The chain uses TRBV7-3 and TRBJ2-1; D is unresolved. This CDR3 has 11 amino acids. CDR1 and CDR2 (germline): SGHTA, FQGTGA. V was shortened by 3 bases and J by 10 bases, with 7 bases between the two germline ends. The CDR3 loop reads CASSFSREQFF. The CDR3 DNA reads as TGTGCCAGCAGCTTCTCTAGGGAGCAGTTCTTC.

The CDR3 spells CAWKVNTEAFF. The CDR3 DNA follows: TGTGCCTGGAAGGTTAACACTGAAGCTTTCTTT. This sequence joins TRBV30 and TRBJ1-1; D gene unclear. Deletions cut 4 bases from V and 2 bases from J, with 5 bases between. CDR1 is GTSNPN, CDR2 SVGIG, per germline (reference sequence). The length of the CDR3 is 11 residues.

The chain carries TRBV11-3 and TRBJ2-5; D unresolved. Judging by the DNA end, TRBJ2-7 fits better; the J call may be wrong. The germline V gene has CDR1 SGHNT and CDR2 YENEEA. The CDR3 has 13 residues. The CDR3: CASSPWASYEQYF. The CDR3 DNA reads as TGTGCCAGCAGCCCATGGGCCTCCTACGAGCAGTACTTC.

As DNA, the CDR3 is TGTGCCAGCAATAGAGGACAGGTAGGGGCTGAAGCTTTCTTT. Protein: CASNRGQVGAEAFF. The rearrangement joins TRBV6-5 to TRBJ1-1; TRBD1 agrees at 7 bases. The CDR3 is 14 residues long. Germline CDR1 is MNHEY and CDR2 is SVGAGI. With 7 bases clipped from V and 6 bases from J, the junction kept 11 bases outside the gene matches.

The CDR3 bases are TGTGCCAGCGACGACCCCGGGACCGTCGGCGTCCTGACTTTC. Amino acid sequence: CASDDPGTVGVLTF. This chain uses TRBV28 with TRBJ2-6; D may match TRBD1 or TRBD2 (5 bases each). This CDR3 region has 14 residues. V gave up 8 bases and J gave up 12 bases, with 20 bases separating them. Germline CDR1 and CDR2: MDHEN and SYDVKM.